What follows are 8 T cell receptor delta chains derived from one specimen sequenced in a study of Vδ1+ human thymocytes. Study-level points and caveats: Thymic TRG and TRD repertoires appeared highly polyclonal, with Gaussian CDR3 length distributions.

Their recognized antigens are unknown. Sequences come from RNA converted to cDNA by reverse transcription. The CDR3 regions were amplified by multiplex PCR from V-gene primers to a constant-region primer. TCRdb fed the multiplex PCR reads into CATT to redo clone calling. The sample shows more than 45,000 delta-chain clones, around 15% of them seen only once. Sequencing input: Vdelta1+ gamma-delta thymocytes from the thymus. Subset defined: FACS-sorted CD3+ TCRalphabeta- TCRVdelta1+ TCRVdelta2- thymocytes. The receptors were sampled from a girl under three years old who had congenital heart surgery.

This clone has just a few counts. The gene calls are TRDV1 and TRDJ1, with 7 bases identical to TRDD3. Germline V gene lookup returns CDR1 TSWWSYY and CDR2 QGS. The CDR3 covers 17 residues. The ends lost 2 bases at V and 2 bases at J; junction bases unmatched: 11. CDR3 nucleotide sequence: TGTGCTCTTGGGGAAGCCTGTACTGGGGATGGGACCGATAAACTCATCTTT. Its protein product is CALGEACTGDGTDKLIF.

This rearrangement joins TRDV2 to TRDJ1; perhaps TRDD3 as D (6 bases). Germline CDR1 reads GEAIGNYY; CDR2 reads EKD. V lost 3 bases and J lost 8, with 15 bases in between. CDR3 size: 13 residues. The CDR3 DNA is TGTGCCTGTGACTCTACCGCGGGGGAGAAACTCATCTTT. Translation gives CACDSTAGEKLIF.

This clone has just a few counts. The rearrangement uses TRDV1 and TRDJ1, with 10 bases matching TRDD3. Germline CDR1 is TSWWSYY and CDR2 is QGS. Unmatched junction bases numbered 20, after V lost 2 bases and J lost 2 bases. The CDR3 runs to 21 residues. The CDR3 reads CALGEKVGAPVLGDFTDKLIF. The DNA of the CDR3 is TGTGCTCTTGGGGAAAAAGTCGGAGCCCCCGTACTGGGGGATTTTACCGATAAACTCATCTTT.

The chain employs TRDV1 and TRDJ1; D may be TRDD3 (9 bases). The V gene lost 5 bases and the J gene lost 6 bases, with 34 bases spanning the gap. Germline V gene data show CDR1 as TSWWSYY and CDR2 as QGS. There are 20 residues in the CDR3. The CDR3 coding sequence is TGTGCTCTTGGGCCCAGCTTCCTACCGGCTGGGGGATTTTTGGGCAATAAACTCATCTTT. The encoded protein is CALGPSFLPAGGFLGNKLIF.

This rearrangement joins TRDV1 to TRDJ1; D not certain. The V end was cut by 3 bases, the J end by 1 base, with 9 bases between. Germline values: CDR1 TSWWSYY, CDR2 QGS. CDR3 length equals 14 residues. Here the CDR3 reads CALGESRGTDKLIF. Here the CDR3 DNA reads TGTGCTCTTGGGGAGTCCCGTGGCACCGATAAACTCATCTTT.

This clone was counted a few times. The V and J genes are TRDV1 and TRDJ1, with 13 bases identical to TRDD3. Trimming took 5 bases from V and 0 from J; bases not matched to a gene: 27. Germline CDR1 reads TSWWSYY; CDR2 reads QGS. This CDR3 has 24 amino acids. This CDR3 is CALGKEGSYVYWGIRFLYTDKLIF. CDR3 nucleotides: TGTGCTCTTGGGAAAGAGGGTTCCTACGTATACTGGGGGATACGATTCCTTTACACCGATAAACTCATCTTT.

V and J are TRDV1 and TRDJ1; 13 bases match TRDD3. The CDR3 sequence is 21 residues long. Per germline, CDR1 TSWWSYY and CDR2 QGS. V lost 1 base and J lost 1; bases outside the gene matches: 15. CDR3 coding DNA: TGTGCTCTTGGGGAACAAATCCCACTGGGGGATACGCAAAAGGCCACCGATAAACTCATCTTT. Protein sequence: CALGEQIPLGDTQKATDKLIF.

This clone showed up just a few times. This rearrangement joins TRDV2 to TRDJ3; 10 bases map to TRDD3. With V trimmed by 0 bases and J by 4 bases, 17 bases remained unmatched. Germline CDR1 GEAIGNYY, CDR2 EKD. The CDR3 totals 22 residues. CDR3 bases: TGTGCCTGTGACACCCGCCTTCCCAGTACTGGGGGATGGCGGTGGGACACCCGACAGATGTTTTTC. It encodes CACDTRLPSTGGWRWDTRQMFF.